The 7 T cell receptor beta chains presented below share a single source sample, sequenced in a study of T cell responses to AZD1222 COVID-19 vaccine. The data were produced by immunoSEQ multiplex PCR, yet TCRdb's version contains in-frame clones alone and is incomplete. This sample has some 130,000 clones, with roughly 88% found just once. The specimen was peripheral blood, collected on day 0 of AZD1222 vaccination. These receptors originate from an adult in good health.

V gene TRBV15 combines with J gene TRBJ1-4; no definite D call. The germline gives CDR1 LNHNV, CDR2 YYDKDF (reference sequence). The CDR3 consists of 13 residues. Deletions cut 1 base from V and 3 bases from J, with 3 bases between. The DNA for the CDR3 is TGTGCCACCAGCAGAGGGCCTAATGAAAAACTGTTTTTT. Translated, it gives CATSRGPNEKLFF.

The J gene is TRBJ1-4, the V gene TRBV5-1, with 7 bases identical to TRBD1. J gave up 0 bases and V 0 bases, and 5 bases lay outside the gene matches. Germline CDR1 and CDR2: SGHRS and YFSETQ. The CDR3 spans 17 residues. CDR3: CASSLAGGEATNEKLFF. CDR3 in DNA: TGCGCCAGCAGCTTGGCAGGGGGTGAAGCAACTAATGAAAAACTGTTTTTT. The full variable domain, in which reference TRBV5-1 and TRBJ1-4 provide the parts outside the CDR3, is KAGVTQTPRYLIKTRGQQVTLSCSPISGHRSVSWYQQTPGQGLQFLFEYFSETQRNKGNFPGRFSGRQFSNSRSEMNVSTLELGDSALYLCASSLAGGEATNEKLFFGSGTQLSVL.

The J gene is TRBJ2-7, the V gene TRBV19; 10 nucleotides agree with TRBD1. The germline V gene encodes CDR1 LNHDA and CDR2 SQIVND (reference sequence). CDR3 length: 15 residues. V gave up 5 bases and J gave up 4 bases; unmatched junction bases: 8. CDR3 in amino acids: CASSAGTGASYEQYF. CDR3 DNA: TGTGCCAGTAGTGCCGGGACAGGGGCTTCTTACGAGCAGTACTTC.

This sequence joins TRBV28 and TRBJ2-3; D uncertain. Trimming stripped 7 bases from V and 7 bases from J, with 15 bases between. Germline V gives CDR1 MDHEN, CDR2 SYDVKM. This CDR3 comprises 13 residues. The CDR3 is CASNGPPPNTQYF. CDR3 in DNA: TGTGCCAGCAATGGCCCCCCACCGAATACGCAGTATTTT.

The CDR3 reads CASSLTFGGGLNEQFF. The CDR3 region has the DNA TGTGCCAGCAGCTTAACGTTCGGCGGGGGTCTCAATGAGCAGTTCTTC. The genes are TRBV7-3 and TRBJ2-1; 7 positions agree with TRBD2. This CDR3 region has 16 residues. The trim removed 0 bases at V and 6 bases at J, leaving 8 bases unmatched. Germline V gene sequence: CDR1 SGHTA, CDR2 FQGTGA.

The CDR3 is CASSQTRNYGYTF. The CDR3 DNA reads as TGTGCCAGCAGTCAAACACGGAACTATGGCTACACCTTC. The rearrangement links TRBV12-3 or TRBV12-4 to TRBJ1-2; D unclear. Trimming removed 5 bases from V and 2 bases from J, with 9 bases in between. The CDR3 totals 13 residues.

This clone was found once. This sequence joins TRBV19 and TRBJ1-1, with a weak D call TRBD1 (6 bases). CDR1 is LNHDA and CDR2 is SQIVND in the germline V gene (reference sequence). The CDR3 is 14 amino acids. Trimming pared 5 bases from V and 5 bases from J, leaving 15 bases between. CDR3 sequence (DNA): TGTGCCAGTAGTTTCACAGGGTACAATACTGAAGCTTTCTTT. It is translated as CASSFTGYNTEAFF.